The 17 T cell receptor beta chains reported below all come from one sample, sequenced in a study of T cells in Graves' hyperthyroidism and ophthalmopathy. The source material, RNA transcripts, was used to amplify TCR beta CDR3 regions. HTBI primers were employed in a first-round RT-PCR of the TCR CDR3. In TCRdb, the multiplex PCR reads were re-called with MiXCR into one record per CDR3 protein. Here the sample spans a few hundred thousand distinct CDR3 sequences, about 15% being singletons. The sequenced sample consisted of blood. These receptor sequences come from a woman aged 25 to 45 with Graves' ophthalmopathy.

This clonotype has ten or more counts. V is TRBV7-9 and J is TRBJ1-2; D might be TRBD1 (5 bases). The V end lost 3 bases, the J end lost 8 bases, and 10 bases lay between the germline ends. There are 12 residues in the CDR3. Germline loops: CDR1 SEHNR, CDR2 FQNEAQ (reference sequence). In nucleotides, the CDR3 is TGTGCCAGCAGCTTGAACCGGGGCGGCTACACCTTC. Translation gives CASSLNRGGYTF.

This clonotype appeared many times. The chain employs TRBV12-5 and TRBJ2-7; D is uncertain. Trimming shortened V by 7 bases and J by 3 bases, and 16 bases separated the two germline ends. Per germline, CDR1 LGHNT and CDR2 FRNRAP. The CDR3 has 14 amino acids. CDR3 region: CASAPVGSLYEQYF. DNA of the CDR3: TGTGCTAGTGCCCCTGTTGGCAGCCTCTACGAGCAGTACTTC.

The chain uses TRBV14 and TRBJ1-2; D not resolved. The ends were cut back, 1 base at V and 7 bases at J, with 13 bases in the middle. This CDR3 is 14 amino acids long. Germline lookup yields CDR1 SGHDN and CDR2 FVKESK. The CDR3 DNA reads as TGTGCCAGCAGCCAAGTGGCGGGGTGGGGTGGCTACACCTTC. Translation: CASSQVAGWGGYTF.

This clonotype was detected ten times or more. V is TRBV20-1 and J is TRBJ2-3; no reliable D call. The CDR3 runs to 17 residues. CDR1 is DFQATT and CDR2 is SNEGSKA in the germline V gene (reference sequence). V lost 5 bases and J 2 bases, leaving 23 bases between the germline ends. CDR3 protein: CSARRAGIALVTDTQYF. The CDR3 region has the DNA TGCAGTGCTCGACGAGCTGGCATAGCTTTAGTCACAGATACGCAGTATTTT.

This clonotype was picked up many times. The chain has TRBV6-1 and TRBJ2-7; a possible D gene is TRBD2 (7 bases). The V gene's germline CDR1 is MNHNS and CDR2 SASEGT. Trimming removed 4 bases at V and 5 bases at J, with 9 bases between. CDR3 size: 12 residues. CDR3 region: CASSGGGNEQYF. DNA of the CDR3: TGTGCCAGCAGTGGCGGGGGCAACGAGCAGTACTTC.

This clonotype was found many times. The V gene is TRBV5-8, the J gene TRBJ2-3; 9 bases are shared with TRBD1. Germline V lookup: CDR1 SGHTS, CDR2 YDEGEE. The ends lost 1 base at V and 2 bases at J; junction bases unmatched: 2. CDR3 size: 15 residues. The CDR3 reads CASSLWDRDTDTQYF. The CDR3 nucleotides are TGTGCCAGCAGCTTGTGGGACAGGGACACAGATACGCAGTATTTT.

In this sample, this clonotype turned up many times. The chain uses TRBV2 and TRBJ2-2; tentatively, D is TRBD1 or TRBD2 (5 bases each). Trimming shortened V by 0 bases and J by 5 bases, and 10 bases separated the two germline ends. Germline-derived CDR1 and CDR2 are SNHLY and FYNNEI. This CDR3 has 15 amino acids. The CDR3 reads CASSEAARETGELFF. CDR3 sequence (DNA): TGTGCCAGCAGTGAAGCAGCCAGGGAGACCGGGGAGCTGTTTTTT. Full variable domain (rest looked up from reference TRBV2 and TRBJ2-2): EPEVTQTPSHQVTQMGQEVILRCVPISNHLYFYWYRQILGQKVEFLVSFYNNEISEKSEIFDDQFSVERPDGSNFTLKIRSTKLEDSAMYFCASSEAARETGELFFGEGSRLTVL.

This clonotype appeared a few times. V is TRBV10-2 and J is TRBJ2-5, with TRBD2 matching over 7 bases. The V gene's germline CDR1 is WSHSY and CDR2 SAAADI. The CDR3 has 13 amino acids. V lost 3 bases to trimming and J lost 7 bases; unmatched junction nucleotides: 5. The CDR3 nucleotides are TGCGCCAGCAGTGAACGGACTAGTAGGACCCAGTACTTC. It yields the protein CASSERTSRTQYF.

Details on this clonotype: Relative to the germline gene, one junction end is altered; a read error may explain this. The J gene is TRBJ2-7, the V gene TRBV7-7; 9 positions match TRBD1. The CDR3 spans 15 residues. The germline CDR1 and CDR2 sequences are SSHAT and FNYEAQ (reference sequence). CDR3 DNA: TGTGCTAGCAGCTTAGCCCACGGACAGGGGAACGGGCAGTACTTC. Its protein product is CASSLAHGQGNGQYF.

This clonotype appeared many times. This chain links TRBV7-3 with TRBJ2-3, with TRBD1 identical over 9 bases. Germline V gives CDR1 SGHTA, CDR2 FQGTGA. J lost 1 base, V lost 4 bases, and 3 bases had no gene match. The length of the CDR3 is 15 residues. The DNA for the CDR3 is TGTGCCAGCAGCTCGGGACAGGGACGCACAGATACGCAGTATTTT. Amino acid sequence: CASSSGQGRTDTQYF.

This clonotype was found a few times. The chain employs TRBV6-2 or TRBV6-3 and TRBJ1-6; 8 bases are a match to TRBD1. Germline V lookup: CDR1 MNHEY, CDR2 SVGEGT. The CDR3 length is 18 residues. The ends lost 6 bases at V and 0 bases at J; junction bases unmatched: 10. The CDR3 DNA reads TGTGCCAGCAGCCGACGGACAGGGAGGAACTCCTATAATTCACCCCTCCACTTT. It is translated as CASSRRTGRNSYNSPLHF.

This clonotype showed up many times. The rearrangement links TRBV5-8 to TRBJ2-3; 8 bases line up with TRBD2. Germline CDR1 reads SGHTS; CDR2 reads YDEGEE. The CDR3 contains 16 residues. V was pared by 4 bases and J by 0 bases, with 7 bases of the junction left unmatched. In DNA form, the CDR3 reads TGTGCCAGCAGCGCCGGGGGGGTCCTTAGCACAGATACGCAGTATTTT. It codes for CASSAGGVLSTDTQYF.

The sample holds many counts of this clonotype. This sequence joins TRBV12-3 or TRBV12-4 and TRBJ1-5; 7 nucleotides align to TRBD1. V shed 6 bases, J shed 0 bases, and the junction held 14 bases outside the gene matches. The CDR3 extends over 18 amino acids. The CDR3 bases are TGTGCCAGCAGCCTACTGCGAGGGACAGCTCTTAGCAATCAGCCCCAGCATTTT. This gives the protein CASSLLRGTALSNQPQHF.

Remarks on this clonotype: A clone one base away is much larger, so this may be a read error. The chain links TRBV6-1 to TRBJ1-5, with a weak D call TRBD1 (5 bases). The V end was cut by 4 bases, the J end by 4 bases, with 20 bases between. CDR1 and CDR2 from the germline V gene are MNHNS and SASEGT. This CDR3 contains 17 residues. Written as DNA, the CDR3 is TGTGCCAGCAGTGTCTGGGACGGGGATTTTGTGAATCAGCCCCAGCATTTT. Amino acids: CASSVWDGDFVNQPQHF.

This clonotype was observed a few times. As DNA, the CDR3 is TGTGCCAGCAGCTTTACAGGTCAGAACACTGAAGCTTTCTTT. Its translation: CASSFTGQNTEAFF. The chain uses TRBV7-9 and TRBJ1-1, with D maybe TRBD1 (5 bases). The germline V gene has CDR1 SEHNR and CDR2 FQNEAQ (reference sequence). This CDR3 is 14 amino acids long. Trimming left V 3 bases short and J 1 base short, with 9 bases between.

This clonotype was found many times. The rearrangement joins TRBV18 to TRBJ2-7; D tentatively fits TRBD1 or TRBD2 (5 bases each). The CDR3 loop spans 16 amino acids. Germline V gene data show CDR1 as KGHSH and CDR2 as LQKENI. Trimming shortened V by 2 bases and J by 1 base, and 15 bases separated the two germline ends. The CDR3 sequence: CASSPVRGFGSYEQYF. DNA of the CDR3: TGTGCCAGCTCACCAGTGAGGGGATTCGGGTCCTACGAGCAGTACTTC.

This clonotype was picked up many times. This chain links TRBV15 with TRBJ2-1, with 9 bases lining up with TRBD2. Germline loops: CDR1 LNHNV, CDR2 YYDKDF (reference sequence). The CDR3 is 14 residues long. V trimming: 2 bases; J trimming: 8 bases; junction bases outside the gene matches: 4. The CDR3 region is CATSRPLAGYEQFF. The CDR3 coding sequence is TGTGCCACCAGCAGACCCCTAGCGGGGTATGAGCAGTTCTTC.